One sample yielded the 30 T cell receptor beta chains listed below, sequenced in a study of blood T cell repertoires in COVID-19. The repertoire was sequenced with immunoSEQ multiplex PCR; TCRdb's copy has only in-frame clones and lacks some. This sample has tens of thousands of clones, with 80% to 85% found just once. What was sequenced was peripheral blood. These receptors were collected from a human donor in a cohort sampled during active or convalescent COVID-19.

A few counts support this clone. This sequence joins TRBV7-9 and TRBJ2-6, with no clear D. Looked up from germline, CDR1 is SEHNR and CDR2 is FQNEAQ (reference sequence). CDR3 length equals 10 residues. V was trimmed by 4 bases and J by 15 bases, leaving 7 bases between them. CDR3 amino acids: CASSYEDLTF. The CDR3 DNA follows: TGTGCCAGCAGCTACGAGGACCTGACTTTC.

This rearrangement joins TRBV7-8 to TRBJ1-5, with 9 bases that match TRBD1. Germline V CDR1 and CDR2: SGHVS, FQNEAQ. Unmatched junction bases numbered 9, after V lost 5 bases and J lost 4 bases. The CDR3 sequence is 16 residues long. This CDR3 is CASSPTGTGFNQPQHF. CDR3 DNA sequence: TGTGCCAGCAGCCCAACGGGGACAGGGTTTAATCAGCCCCAGCATTTT.

V and J are TRBV19 and TRBJ2-1, with TRBD2 identical over 10 bases. Germline V gives CDR1 LNHDA, CDR2 SQIVND (reference sequence). The CDR3 spans 15 residues. Trimming cost V 7 bases and J 5 bases; bases outside gene matches: 8. The DNA for the CDR3 is TGTGCCAGTACTCCCCTAGCGGGGGTGAACAATGAGCAGTTCTTC. Translating it yields CASTPLAGVNNEQFF.

V is TRBV7-9 and J is TRBJ1-5; D perhaps matches TRBD1 (5 bases). Trimming removed 5 bases at V and 2 bases at J, with 16 bases between. The CDR3 is 16 residues long. Germline V CDR1 and CDR2: SEHNR, FQNEAQ (reference sequence). Here the CDR3 reads CASSPVDTGGNQPQHF. DNA for the CDR3: TGTGCCAGCAGCCCAGTGGACACGGGAGGCAATCAGCCCCAGCATTTT.

The genes are TRBV7-9 and TRBJ1-3; D remains unclear. The CDR3 contains 16 residues. CDR1 SEHNR and CDR2 FQNEAQ come from the germline V gene (reference sequence). V lost 1 base, J lost 0 bases, and 10 bases lay in between. The CDR3 DNA reads as TGTGCCAGCAGCTTAGGACGGGATTACTCTGGAAACACCATATATTTT. Translation gives CASSLGRDYSGNTIYF.

The genes are TRBV6-5 and TRBJ2-3, with 9 nucleotides matching TRBD2. Trimming cost V 8 bases and J 2 bases; bases outside gene matches: 8. The CDR3 extends over 15 amino acids. Germline V gives CDR1 MNHEY, CDR2 SVGAGI. The DNA of the CDR3 is TGTGCCAGCGGCCTTAGCGGGGGAGCCACAGATACGCAGTATTTT. This codes for CASGLSGGATDTQYF.

The V and J genes are TRBV10-3 and TRBJ1-6; D is perhaps TRBD1 (6 bases). Per the germline V gene, CDR1 is ENHRY and CDR2 is SYGVKD. The CDR3 runs to 16 residues. Trimming left V 0 bases short and J 8 bases short, with 14 bases between. CDR3: CAISESGGRADSPLHF. For the CDR3, the DNA is TGTGCCATCAGTGAGTCCGGGGGGCGCGCAGATTCACCCCTCCACTTT.

The chain uses TRBV7-2 and TRBJ2-5, with TRBD2 as a possible D gene (6 bases). Deletions cut 6 bases from V and 2 bases from J, with 19 bases between. The CDR3 contains 16 residues. Germline loops: CDR1 SGHTA, CDR2 FQGNSA. The CDR3 coding sequence is TGTGCCAGCAGTTTAAGGCCTTCTGCGGGGCAAGAGACCCAGTACTTC. Its protein is CASSLRPSAGQETQYF.

V gene TRBV5-1 combines with J gene TRBJ2-1, with D tentatively TRBD1 (6 bases). Trimming cost V 3 bases and J 1 base, with 8 bases left between them. Germline V gene sequence: CDR1 SGHRS, CDR2 YFSETQ. This CDR3 region has 14 residues. CDR3 DNA: TGCGCCAGCAGCTCGGACAGTTCCTACAATGAGCAGTTCTTC. Translating it yields CASSSDSSYNEQFF.

The chain employs TRBV2 and TRBJ2-5; D might be TRBD2 (5 bases). The V end lost 6 bases, the J end lost 4 bases, and 15 bases lay between the germline ends. The germline CDR1 and CDR2 sequences are SNHLY and FYNNEI. CDR3 length: 14 amino acids. CDR3: CASRFEGWGETQYF. The DNA for the CDR3 is TGTGCCAGCAGATTCGAGGGATGGGGAGAGACCCAGTACTTC.

The V and J genes are TRBV2 and TRBJ1-1; 7 nucleotides agree with TRBD1. With 4 bases clipped from V and 0 bases from J, the junction kept 20 bases outside the gene matches. The germline V gene encodes CDR1 SNHLY and CDR2 FYNNEI. This CDR3 contains 20 residues. CDR3 nucleotides: TGTGCCAGCAGTGTACGAAGACAGGGAACTGGCCGGTACATGAACACTGAAGCTTTCTTT. Protein: CASSVRRQGTGRYMNTEAFF.

The gene calls are TRBV3-1 (or the pseudogene TRBV3-2) and TRBJ1-3; D is uncertain. Germline values: CDR1 LGHDT, CDR2 YNNKEL (reference sequence). This CDR3 has 15 residues. Trimming took off 0 bases at V and 4 bases at J, with 10 bases between the two ends. The CDR3 nucleotides read TGTGCCAGCAGCCAAGATTACGGGTTGGGAAACACCATATATTTT. Protein product: CASSQDYGLGNTIYF.

V usage is TRBV18 and J usage is TRBJ2-5; D is unclear. CDR1 is KGHSH, CDR2 LQKENI, per germline. CDR3 size: 14 residues. V lost 0 bases and J lost 5, with 10 bases in between. The CDR3 loop reads CASSPPSRFETQYF. The CDR3 DNA reads TGTGCCAGCTCACCACCGAGCAGGTTCGAGACCCAGTACTTC.

This clone was recorded only once. In DNA form, the CDR3 reads TGTGCCAGCAGCTCCGGGATGCCCCCGGGGTTTGCCTACGAGCAGTACTTC. This gives the protein CASSSGMPPGFAYEQYF. The gene calls are TRBV7-8 and TRBJ2-7; tentatively, D is TRBD2 (5 bases). This CDR3 is built from 17 residues. The germline V gene has CDR1 SGHVS and CDR2 FQNEAQ. With 4 bases removed from V and 2 bases from J, the gap between germline ends came to 21 bases.

The rearrangement joins TRBV7-2 to TRBJ1-2; 7 nucleotides align to TRBD1. The CDR3 covers 13 residues. CDR1 and CDR2 (germline): SGHTA, FQGNSA. The V gene end was trimmed by 6 bases and the J gene end by 8 bases; junction bases not matched to a gene: 9. CDR3 in DNA: TGTGCCAGCAGGGGTCAACAGGGGTTCGGCTACACCTTC. As protein: CASRGQQGFGYTF.

The count of this clone is one. J is TRBJ2-1 and V is TRBV7-2; the match to TRBD2 covers 14 bases. The CDR3 length is 18 residues. Losses at the gene ends were 5 bases for V and 1 base for J; bases not matched to a gene: 7. From germline, CDR1 is SGHTA and CDR2 FQGNSA. The CDR3 sequence: CASSTQTSGGASYNEQFF. Here the CDR3 DNA reads TGTGCCAGCAGCACCCAGACTAGCGGGGGGGCATCCTACAATGAGCAGTTCTTC.

This rearrangement joins TRBV12-3 or TRBV12-4 to TRBJ1-1; no definite D call. The CDR3 spans 12 residues. V shed 5 bases and J shed 11 bases, with 15 bases lying between them. Written as DNA, the CDR3 is TGTGCCAGCAGTCCTGGTGGAGCGAGGGCTTTCTTT. This gives the protein CASSPGGARAFF.

This chain joins TRBV11-3 and TRBJ2-1, with a weak D call TRBD2 (6 bases). Between the trimmed V and J ends, which lost 0 bases and 1 base, there was a span of 10 bases. CDR3 length: 16 amino acids. In germline, CDR1 is SGHNT, CDR2 YENEEA. CDR3 protein: CASSLDGGKSYNEQFF. CDR3 sequence (DNA): TGTGCCAGCAGCTTAGACGGGGGAAAATCCTACAATGAGCAGTTCTTC. Using reference TRBV11-3 and TRBJ2-1 for the parts outside the CDR3, the full variable domain is EAGVVQSPRYKIIEKKQPVAFWCNPISGHNTLYWYLQNLGQGPELLIRYENEEAVDDSQLPKDRFSAERLKGVDSTLKIQPAELGDSAVYLCASSLDGGKSYNEQFFGPGTRLTVL.

This clone was recorded once. The V call is TRBV6-5, the J call TRBJ1-2, with 7 nucleotides matching TRBD1. The CDR3 consists of 15 residues. CDR1 and CDR2 from the germline V gene are MNHEY and SVGAGI. J was trimmed by 1 base and V by 2 bases; bases with no gene match: 4. CDR3 protein: CASSYRGTDNYGYTF. The CDR3 nucleotides read TGTGCCAGCAGTTACCGCGGGACAGATAACTATGGCTACACCTTC.

The chain carries TRBV15 and TRBJ2-6, with D hard to call. CDR1 is LNHNV and CDR2 is YYDKDF in the germline V gene (reference sequence). Trimming shortened V by 0 bases and J by 4 bases, and 10 bases separated the two germline ends. This CDR3 comprises 16 residues. CDR3 in amino acids: CATSRDRGTGANVLTF. CDR3 nucleotides: TGTGCCACCAGCAGAGATCGAGGCACCGGGGCCAACGTCCTGACTTTC.

V is TRBV29-1 and J is TRBJ1-2; D gene uncertain. V gave up 3 bases and J gave up 8 bases, with 10 bases separating them. CDR1 is SQVTM, CDR2 ANQGSEA, per germline. The CDR3 is 11 residues long. CDR3 nucleotides: TGCAGCGTTGAGTTGGCGGGCGGCTACACCTTC. Translation gives CSVELAGGYTF.

This clone appeared a single time. The chain employs TRBV6-6 and TRBJ1-3; TRBD1 might be the D (5 bases). Trimming pared 6 bases from V and 0 bases from J, leaving 9 bases between. Looked up from germline, CDR1 is MNHNY and CDR2 is SVGAGI (reference sequence). This CDR3 spans 14 amino acids. CDR3 in DNA: TGTGCCAGCAGACACGACAGCTCTGGAAACACCATATATTTT. As protein: CASRHDSSGNTIYF.

The chain carries TRBV7-2 and TRBJ2-3, with 8 positions matching TRBD1. This CDR3 spans 15 amino acids. Germline-derived CDR1 and CDR2 are SGHTA and FQGNSA. The junction had 4 bases not matched to a gene; V was cut back by 3 bases and J by 2 bases. The CDR3 region is CASSLRQGYTDTQYF. Here the CDR3 DNA reads TGTGCCAGCAGCTTGAGACAGGGGTACACAGATACGCAGTATTTT.

This chain uses TRBV9 with TRBJ2-7, with TRBD2 identical over 7 bases. Germline-derived CDR1 and CDR2 are SGDLS and YYNGEE. The V segment lost 4 bases and the J segment 0 bases; nucleotides outside the gene matches: 10. This CDR3 region has 16 residues. The CDR3 DNA is TGTGCCAGCAGCCCAAGCCGGGACTACCCCTCCTACGAGCAGTACTTC. The encoded protein is CASSPSRDYPSYEQYF.

This chain links TRBV6-5 with TRBJ2-7, with no clear D. Germline CDR1 is MNHEY and CDR2 is SVGAGI. The CDR3 is 15 amino acids. Trimming removed 0 bases from V and 4 bases from J, with 13 bases in between. The CDR3 reads CASSYSLAEQYEQYF. CDR3 DNA: TGTGCCAGCAGTTACTCCCTGGCCGAACAATACGAGCAGTACTTC.

The rearrangement uses TRBV7-2 and TRBJ1-6; possible D gene TRBD1, 6 bases. Germline loops: CDR1 SGHTA, CDR2 FQGNSA. Trimming stripped 5 bases from V and 4 bases from J, with 12 bases between. CDR3 size: 15 residues. The CDR3 reads CASSPRTEYNSPLHF. CDR3 coding DNA: TGTGCCAGCAGCCCCCGGACAGAGTATAATTCACCCCTCCACTTT.

The chain has TRBV2 and TRBJ2-5, with TRBD1 matching over 7 bases. J lost 1 base, V lost 5 bases, and 4 bases had no gene match. Looked up from germline, CDR1 is SNHLY and CDR2 is FYNNEI. The CDR3 covers 14 residues. CDR3 bases: TGTGCCAGCAGTTCGGACAGGAGCCAAGAGACCCAGTACTTC. It yields the protein CASSSDRSQETQYF. Full variable domain (missing parts from reference TRBV2 and TRBJ2-5): EPEVTQTPSHQVTQMGQEVILRCVPISNHLYFYWYRQILGQKVEFLVSFYNNEISEKSEIFDDQFSVERPDGSNFTLKIRSTKLEDSAMYFCASSSDRSQETQYFGPGTRLLVL.

The CDR3 spells CASSLLGRHTEAFF. CDR3 nucleotides: TGTGCCAGCAGCTTATTGGGGAGACACACTGAAGCTTTCTTT. The rearrangement uses TRBV5-5 and TRBJ1-1; D is unresolved. Germline CDR1 reads SGHKS; CDR2 reads YYEKEE (reference sequence). This CDR3 comprises 14 residues. V lost 2 bases, J lost 3 bases, and 11 bases lay in between.

This clone was found once. This chain joins TRBV5-1 and TRBJ1-4, with D perhaps matching TRBD1 (5 bases). The V and J ends lost 4 bases and 6 bases respectively, with 13 bases between them. This CDR3 spans 14 amino acids. CDR1 is SGHRS and CDR2 is YFSETQ in the germline V gene. The CDR3 is CASSPAGGYEKLFF. The CDR3, as DNA: TGCGCCAGCAGCCCAGCCGGGGGGTATGAAAAACTGTTTTTT.

The gene calls are TRBV7-2 and TRBJ2-5, with 7 bases identical to TRBD1. Germline V gene sequence: CDR1 SGHTA, CDR2 FQGNSA. V gave up 5 bases and J gave up 1 base; unmatched junction bases: 4. CDR3 length: 14 residues. The CDR3 nucleotides are TGTGCCAGCAGCGGGACAGAGACCCAAGAGACCCAGTACTTC. Translated: CASSGTETQETQYF. Complete variable domain (other parts from reference TRBV7-2 and TRBJ2-5): GAGVSQSPSNKVTEKGKDVELRCDPISGHTALYWYRQSLGQGLEFLIYFQGNSAPDKSGLPSDRFSAERTGGSVSTLTIQRTQQEDSAVYLCASSGTETQETQYFGPGTRLLVL.